This TCR beta chain appears in the sequencing data of a study of blood T cell repertoires in COVID-19. Study overall: Whether acute or convalescent, the COVID-19 samples came from the United States, Italy and Spain.

Repertoires were generated with immunoSEQ multiplex PCR, while TCRdb's copy carries only in-frame clones and drops some. The table has approximately 440,000 clones, about 90% seen once. The receptor was isolated from a man aged 18 to 29 who had recovered from COVID-19. The sequencing sample was made of PBMCs or T cells enriched from blood (not recorded which).

DNA of the CDR3: TGTGCCACCACAGAAGAGCAGTTCTTC. As protein: CATTEEQFF. The rearrangement joins TRBV24-1 to TRBJ2-1; D call uncertain. V shed 8 bases and J shed 10 bases, with 5 bases lying between them. This CDR3 is built from 9 residues. Germline CDR1 reads KGHDR; CDR2 reads SFDVKD.